What follows are 23 T cell receptor beta chains derived from one specimen sequenced in a study of cytomegalovirus exposure and HLA in healthy donors. PCR employed 60 Vbeta and 13 Jbeta primers. Method: immunoSEQ multiplex PCR; TCRdb's copy keeps in-frame clones and lacks some. The sample includes about 160,000 clones, 60% to 80% seen only once; the top ten take about 0.93%. The material sequenced was PBMCs. These receptors were obtained from a woman between 45 and 60 years old in good health and CMV-seropositive.

The chain links TRBV20-1 to TRBJ2-3; 9 bases line up with TRBD1. The CDR3 runs to 11 residues. Trimming at V came to 5 bases and at J to 9 bases, leaving 3 bases not matched to a gene. Germline lookup yields CDR1 DFQATT and CDR2 SNEGSKA (reference sequence). The CDR3 coding sequence is TGCAGTGCTGACAGGGGGTTGACGCAGTATTTT. Translation gives CSADRGLTQYF.

In regard to this clone: At one of its ends the junction is not consistent with the germline gene, which may arise from a read error. The chain couples TRBV7-9 to TRBJ2-1; the match to TRBD2 covers 8 bases. The germline gives CDR1 SEHNR, CDR2 FQNEAQ (reference sequence). CDR3 length: 13 amino acids. This chain's CDR3 is CASRLGGGNEQFF. Here the CDR3 DNA reads TGTGCCAGCAGGTTAGGCGGGGGGAATGAGCAGTTCTTC.

This clone was detected once. The rearrangement links TRBV2 to TRBJ2-1, with D tentatively TRBD1 (6 bases). The CDR3 consists of 14 residues. The V and J ends lost 6 bases and 10 bases respectively, with 19 bases between them. CDR1 is SNHLY and CDR2 is FYNNEI in the germline V gene. The CDR3 here is CASRGRGGQGEQFF. The CDR3 DNA is TGTGCCAGCAGGGGTAGAGGAGGCCAGGGGGAGCAGTTCTTC.

The chain carries TRBV10-2 and TRBJ2-1; TRBD2 is a possible D gene (6 bases). Trimming removed 0 bases from V and 0 bases from J, with 18 bases in between. CDR3 length: 19 amino acids. Germline loops: CDR1 WSHSY, CDR2 SAAADI. In nucleotides, the CDR3 is TGCGCCAGCAGTGAGTCGATGTTGGCTAGCGCCAGCTCCTACAATGAGCAGTTCTTC. Encoded protein: CASSESMLASASSYNEQFF.

The V call is TRBV6-1, the J call TRBJ1-1; the D is unclear. The CDR3 loop spans 15 amino acids. Germline assignment: CDR1 MNHNS and CDR2 SASEGT. Trimming stripped 3 bases from V and 4 bases from J, with 15 bases between. CDR3 sequence (DNA): TGTGCCAGCAGTGATGGCCCCTTCTCAGGCACTGAAGCTTTCTTT. This translates into CASSDGPFSGTEAFF.

The V gene is TRBV19, the J gene TRBJ1-5; 8 bases line up with TRBD1. With 6 bases clipped from V and 2 bases from J, the junction kept 9 bases outside the gene matches. In germline, CDR1 is LNHDA, CDR2 SQIVND (reference sequence). This CDR3 spans 16 amino acids. The CDR3 DNA reads as TGTGCCAGTAGGCCGTCCAGGGGGCGAGGCAATCAGCCCCAGCATTTT. This encodes CASRPSRGRGNQPQHF.

V usage is TRBV7-9 and J usage is TRBJ1-4; D is ambiguous. V shed 2 bases and J shed 7 bases, with 5 bases lying between them. This CDR3 spans 12 amino acids. Germline values: CDR1 SEHNR, CDR2 FQNEAQ (reference sequence). The CDR3 loop reads CASSLSFEKLFF. CDR3 bases: TGTGCCAGCAGCTTATCTTTTGAAAAACTGTTTTTT.

This chain links TRBV25-1 with TRBJ2-1; no clear D. The V and J ends lost 3 bases and 6 bases respectively, with 12 bases between them. Germline lookup yields CDR1 MGHDK and CDR2 SYGVNS. CDR3 length: 14 amino acids. CDR3 protein: CASSDSASGNEQFF. In DNA form, the CDR3 reads TGTGCCAGCAGTGATTCCGCTTCGGGCAATGAGCAGTTCTTC.

This rearrangement joins TRBV2 to TRBJ2-5; D is undetermined. With 1 base removed from V and 1 base from J, the gap between germline ends came to 7 bases. From germline, CDR1 is SNHLY and CDR2 FYNNEI. The CDR3 has 14 amino acids. CDR3 sequence reads: CASSEGRTQETQYF. The CDR3 region has the DNA TGTGCCAGCAGTGAAGGGAGAACCCAAGAGACCCAGTACTTC.

The chain uses TRBV21-1 and TRBJ2-5; TRBD2 is the table's D call, not checked against the DNA. TRBV21-1 is assigned pseudogene status. The CDR3 is 15 residues long. The DNA for the CDR3 is TGTGCCAGCAGCAAAGTAGGGACTGATCAAGAGACCCAGTACTTC. It encodes CASSKVGTDQETQYF.

This chain links TRBV7-8 with TRBJ1-1, with a tentative D call TRBD1 (6 bases). In germline, CDR1 is SGHVS, CDR2 FQNEAQ. This CDR3 comprises 13 residues. V lost 5 bases, J lost 9 bases, and 16 bases lay in between. The CDR3: CASSPTRGAKAFF. The CDR3 nucleotides are TGTGCCAGCAGCCCGACGCGGGGGGCGAAAGCTTTCTTT.

V and J are TRBV7-8 and TRBJ2-5, with TRBD2 as a possible D gene (6 bases). The V gene lost 8 bases and the J gene lost 5 bases, with 15 bases spanning the gap. The CDR3 contains 13 residues. Germline V gives CDR1 SGHVS, CDR2 FQNEAQ. Here the CDR3 DNA reads TGTGCCAGCGGAGGGGTGGGCCTGGAGACCCAGTACTTC. Encoded protein: CASGGVGLETQYF.

A few counts support this clone. The rearrangement uses TRBV2 and TRBJ1-1, with D possibly TRBD1 on 6 matching bases. The CDR3 runs 15 residues. Trimming shortened V by 4 bases and J by 5 bases, and 17 bases separated the two germline ends. Germline CDR1 reads SNHLY; CDR2 reads FYNNEI. The CDR3 nucleotides read TGTGCCAGCAGTGGCCTCTTGGGGGCTAGGACTGAAGCTTTCTTT. As protein: CASSGLLGARTEAFF.

The rearrangement uses TRBV7-3 and TRBJ2-2, with 9 bases fitting TRBD2. With V trimmed by 5 bases and J by 7 bases, 11 bases remained unmatched. Germline V gene data show CDR1 as SGHTA and CDR2 as FQGTGA. This CDR3 contains 16 residues. CDR3 sequence reads: CASSQRGSGSGGELFF. DNA for the CDR3: TGTGCCAGCAGCCAGAGGGGTAGCGGGAGCGGCGGGGAGCTGTTTTTT.

The genes are TRBV7-9 and TRBJ1-5; D might be TRBD1 (5 bases). Trimming removed 5 bases at V and 6 bases at J, with 11 bases between. This CDR3 has 13 residues. Germline V gives CDR1 SEHNR, CDR2 FQNEAQ (reference sequence). As DNA, the CDR3 is TGTGCCAGCAGCCCCGGGGGTACTCAGCCCCAGCATTTT. Translated, it gives CASSPGGTQPQHF.

The chain combines TRBV27 with TRBJ1-2; 7 bases map to TRBD1. The V gene's germline CDR1 is MNHEY and CDR2 SMNVEV (reference sequence). With 6 bases clipped from V and 7 bases from J, the junction kept 8 bases outside the gene matches. The CDR3 totals 13 residues. The CDR3 loop is CASRVPGGIGYTF. The CDR3 nucleotides read TGTGCCAGCAGAGTTCCAGGGGGGATTGGCTACACCTTC.

The chain recombines TRBV27 with TRBJ1-5, with D uncertain. The CDR3 totals 15 residues. Trimming took 3 bases from V and 0 from J, leaving 9 bases between them. The germline V gene has CDR1 MNHEY and CDR2 SMNVEV (reference sequence). The CDR3 DNA reads TGTGCCAGCAGTTTTGAGAGTTATAGCAATCAGCCCCAGCATTTT. As protein: CASSFESYSNQPQHF.

The CDR3 DNA follows: TGTGCCAGCAGTTTTGGGGACTCAGGCGAGCAGTACTTC. Its translation: CASSFGDSGEQYF. J is TRBJ2-7 and V is TRBV28; D perhaps matches TRBD2 (6 bases). Trimming took off 3 bases at V and 6 bases at J, with 12 bases between the two ends. The CDR3 contains 13 residues. CDR1 is MDHEN and CDR2 is SYDVKM in the germline V gene.

The rearrangement links TRBV4-3 to TRBJ2-3, with a tentative D call TRBD2 (6 bases). V gave up 3 bases and J gave up 2 bases, with 18 bases separating them. Germline V gives CDR1 LGHNA, CDR2 YSLEER. The CDR3 extends over 17 amino acids. The CDR3: CASSQGVGGILTDTQYF. The CDR3 DNA reads as TGCGCCAGCAGCCAGGGAGTTGGGGGGATACTCACAGATACGCAGTATTTT.

The gene calls are TRBV10-3 and TRBJ2-2, with 9 nucleotides matching TRBD1. V gave up 6 bases and J gave up 0 bases; unmatched junction bases: 8. CDR3 length: 17 residues. The germline V gene has CDR1 ENHRY and CDR2 SYGVKD. The CDR3 here is CAISPRTGAPNTGELFF. DNA of the CDR3: TGTGCCATCAGCCCACGGACAGGGGCTCCGAACACCGGGGAGCTGTTTTTT.

The chain combines TRBV30 with TRBJ1-6, with TRBD1 as a possible D gene (6 bases). V was pared by 6 bases and J by 0 bases, with 12 bases between. Germline-derived CDR1 and CDR2 are GTSNPN and SVGIG (reference sequence). The CDR3 is 15 residues long. The CDR3 spells CACKRTVSYNSPLHF. CDR3 DNA: TGTGCCTGTAAGAGGACAGTCTCCTATAATTCACCCCTCCACTTT.

The chain uses TRBV25-1 and TRBJ1-1; D is unclear. V lost 4 bases, J lost 3 bases, and 15 bases lay in between. The CDR3 covers 15 residues. Germline V gene lookup returns CDR1 MGHDK and CDR2 SYGVNS. The CDR3 nucleotides are TGTGCCAGCAGTGGCCCCCTATCTCGGGACACTGAAGCTTTCTTT. This sequence encodes CASSGPLSRDTEAFF.

The chain carries TRBV6-5 and TRBJ1-1, with 7 bases fitting TRBD1. The germline gives CDR1 MNHEY, CDR2 SVGAGI. This CDR3 is 15 amino acids long. Trimming cost V 0 bases and J 5 bases; bases outside gene matches: 6. The CDR3, as DNA: TGTGCCAGCAGTTACTCGAGGCAGGGGGAGACTGAAGCTTTCTTT. It yields the protein CASSYSRQGETEAFF.